The next 15 T cell receptor beta chains were all read from a single sample in a study of cytomegalovirus exposure and HLA in healthy donors. PCR amplification relied on 60 Vbeta primers (plus 13 Jbeta primers). Data came from immunoSEQ multiplex PCR; TCRdb stores just in-frame clones and leaves some out. The repertoire consists of about 70,000 clones, with 80% to 90% occurring once and the leading ten covering 2%. Material for sequencing was PBMCs. The receptor set was obtained from a young woman in good health and CMV-seronegative.

The chain has TRBV18 and TRBJ2-1, with D possibly TRBD1 on 6 matching bases. The CDR3 length is 13 residues. V lost 4 bases to trimming and J lost 6 bases, with 10 bases between them. CDR1 is KGHSH, CDR2 LQKENI, per germline. CDR3 loop: CASSQGQPNEQFF. The CDR3 DNA reads TGTGCCAGCTCACAGGGACAACCCAATGAGCAGTTCTTC.

This rearrangement joins TRBV10-2 to TRBJ2-7; D unclear. Germline CDR1 and CDR2: WSHSY and SAAADI. Deletions cut 0 bases from V and 6 bases from J, with 15 bases between. CDR3 size: 15 residues. The CDR3 is CASSESAGSVAEQYF. The CDR3 DNA follows: TGCGCCAGCAGTGAGTCGGCTGGTTCAGTTGCCGAGCAGTACTTC.

CDR3 protein: CAISDSSTGSYNEQFF. CDR3 in DNA: TGTGCCATCAGTGATTCCTCGACAGGGTCCTACAATGAGCAGTTCTTC. This chain joins TRBV10-3 and TRBJ2-1; 7 bases map to TRBD1. The CDR3 length is 16 residues. Germline values: CDR1 ENHRY, CDR2 SYGVKD. Trimming removed 3 bases from V and 1 base from J; junction bases left unmatched: 6.

This chain joins TRBV4-2 and TRBJ2-5; maybe TRBD1 (6 bases). The J call is uncertain, as TRBJ2-7 better fits the DNA end. Germline assignment: CDR1 LGHNA and CDR2 YNFKEQ. This CDR3 has 14 residues. CDR3 bases: TGTGCCAGCAGCCAAGGGACAGCTATTTACGAGCAGTACTTC. It encodes CASSQGTAIYEQYF.

The V and J genes are TRBV29-1 and TRBJ1-2, with a possible D match to TRBD1 (6 bases). Germline CDR1 SQVTM, CDR2 ANQGSEA. The length of the CDR3 is 14 residues. The CDR3 DNA follows: TGCAGGGATAAGGACCACAGGGCCCACTATGGCTACACCTTC. It is translated as CRDKDHRAHYGYTF.

The chain has TRBV5-4 and TRBJ2-5; 9 positions match TRBD1. Judging by the DNA end, TRBJ2-7 fits better; the J call may be wrong. Germline V gene lookup returns CDR1 SGHNT and CDR2 YYREEE (reference sequence). There are 18 residues in the CDR3. CDR3 in amino acids: CASSPRGVVGQGLYEQYF. The CDR3, as DNA: TGTGCCAGCAGCCCCCGAGGGGTAGTAGGACAGGGGCTTTACGAGCAGTACTTC.

The rearrangement links TRBV15 to TRBJ2-1; the D gene is possibly TRBD2 (5 bases). Germline CDR1 LNHNV, CDR2 YYDKDF (reference sequence). V gave up 0 bases and J gave up 3 bases, with 9 bases separating them. The CDR3 sequence is 15 residues long. CDR3 protein: CATSRDLGDYNEQFF. The DNA of the CDR3 is TGTGCCACCAGCAGAGATCTCGGGGACTACAATGAGCAGTTCTTC.

This chain uses TRBV19 with TRBJ2-3; TRBD1 is a possible D gene (6 bases). V was shortened by 1 base and J by 4 bases, with 6 bases between the two germline ends. This CDR3 comprises 13 residues. CDR1 LNHDA and CDR2 SQIVND come from the germline V gene (reference sequence). The CDR3 reads CASSIAGADTQYF. CDR3 DNA sequence: TGTGCCAGTAGTATAGCAGGGGCAGATACGCAGTATTTT.

This clone showed up just a few times. The chain links TRBV4-1 to TRBJ2-1; D perhaps matches TRBD1 (7 bases). The V gene lost 8 bases and the J gene lost 2 bases, with 16 bases spanning the gap. This CDR3 spans 15 amino acids. The germline gives CDR1 MGHRA, CDR2 YSYEKL. The CDR3 nucleotides are TGCGCCAGCCATAGGGCAGGGGGGACCTACAATGAGCAGTTCTTC. Amino acids: CASHRAGGTYNEQFF.

The chain has TRBV28 and TRBJ1-1; D gene ambiguous. The CDR3 spans 15 residues. Per the germline V gene, CDR1 is MDHEN and CDR2 is SYDVKM. V lost 3 bases to trimming and J lost 0 bases, with 11 bases between them. The CDR3 spells CASSFSGGMNTEAFF. In DNA, the CDR3 is TGTGCCAGCAGTTTCTCAGGTGGTATGAACACTGAAGCTTTCTTT.

This clone has only one observation. This rearrangement joins TRBV28 to TRBJ1-2, with 9 bases matching TRBD1. V was clipped by 6 bases and J by 2 bases; unmatched bases: 4. Per the germline V gene, CDR1 is MDHEN and CDR2 is SYDVKM. The CDR3 contains 14 residues. CDR3: CASSRDRENYGYTF. Written as DNA, the CDR3 is TGTGCCAGCAGCCGGGACAGGGAAAACTATGGCTACACCTTC.

Concerning this clone itself: Here the CDR3 omits its conserved ending phenylalanine or tryptophan, so a read error is the likely source. Because the CDR3's place on the DNA is in doubt, the DNA is left out and the CDR3 is given as listed by TCRdb. V usage is TRBV7-9 and J usage is TRBJ2-7; whether TRBD2, the table's D call, matches the DNA was not checked. The CDR3 is 14 residues long, ends included. Germline CDR1 SEHNR, CDR2 FQNEAQ (reference sequence). CDR3 amino acids: CASSQTSLAGGLIS.

This rearrangement joins TRBV7-2 to TRBJ2-5; 9 positions agree with TRBD2. Losses at the gene ends were 1 base for V and 3 bases for J; bases not matched to a gene: 6. The germline gives CDR1 SGHTA, CDR2 FQGNSA. This CDR3 contains 16 residues. CDR3 DNA sequence: TGTGCCAGCAGCTTAGTTAGCGGGAGACGGGAAGAGACCCAGTACTTC. Protein: CASSLVSGRREETQYF.

On this clone itself: The sample carries other DNA sequences with the same CDR3. The V gene is TRBV19, the J gene TRBJ1-5; TRBD1 matches at 7 bases. Unmatched junction bases numbered 0, after V lost 2 bases and J lost 2 bases. The CDR3 has 14 amino acids. The germline V gene encodes CDR1 LNHDA and CDR2 SQIVND (reference sequence). The CDR3 region has the DNA TGTGCCAGTAGTATAACAGGGGGCAATCAGCCCCAGCATTTT. Its protein product is CASSITGGNQPQHF. The full variable domain, its missing parts supplied by reference TRBV19 and TRBJ1-5, is DGGITQSPKYLFRKEGQNVTLSCEQNLNHDAMYWYRQDPGQGLRLIYYSQIVNDFQKGDIAEGYSVSREKKESFPLTVTSAQKNPTAFYLCASSITGGNQPQHFGDGTRLSIL.

The chain couples TRBV5-1 to TRBJ1-2; 7 nucleotides agree with TRBD1. The CDR3 runs to 17 residues. CDR1 SGHRS and CDR2 YFSETQ come from the germline V gene. The trim removed 0 bases at V and 7 bases at J, leaving 15 bases unmatched. Written as DNA, the CDR3 is TGCGCCAGCAGCTTGGCACAGGGGATGTATCAAGGGCGTGGCTACACCTTC. As protein: CASSLAQGMYQGRGYTF.